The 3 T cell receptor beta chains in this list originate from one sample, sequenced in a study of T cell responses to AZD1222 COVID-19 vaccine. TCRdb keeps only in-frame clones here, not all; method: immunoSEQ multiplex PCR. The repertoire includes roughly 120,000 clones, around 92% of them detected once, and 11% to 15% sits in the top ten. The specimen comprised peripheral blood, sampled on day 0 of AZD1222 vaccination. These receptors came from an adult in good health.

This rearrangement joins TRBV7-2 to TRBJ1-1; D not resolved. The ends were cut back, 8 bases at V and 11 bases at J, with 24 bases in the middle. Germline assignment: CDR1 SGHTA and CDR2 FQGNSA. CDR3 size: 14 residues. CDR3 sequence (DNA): TGTGCCAGCGGCCCACGGCAGGCACCTAAGCGGGCTTTCTTT. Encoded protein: CASGPRQAPKRAFF.

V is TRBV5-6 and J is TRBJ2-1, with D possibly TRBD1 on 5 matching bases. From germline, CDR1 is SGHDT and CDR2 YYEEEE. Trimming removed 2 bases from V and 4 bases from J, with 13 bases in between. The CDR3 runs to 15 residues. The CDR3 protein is CASSFPETAYNEQFF. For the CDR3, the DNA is TGTGCCAGCAGCTTCCCTGAGACAGCATACAATGAGCAGTTCTTC.

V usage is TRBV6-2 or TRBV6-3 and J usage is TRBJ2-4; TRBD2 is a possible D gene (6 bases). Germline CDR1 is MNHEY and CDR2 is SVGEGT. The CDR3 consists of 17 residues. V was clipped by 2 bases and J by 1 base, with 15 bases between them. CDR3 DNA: TGTGCCAGCAGTTACGAGATGGGACTGGGGGCCAAAAACATTCAGTACTTC. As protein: CASSYEMGLGAKNIQYF.